These 31 T cell receptor beta chains came from one sample sequenced in a study of blood T cell repertoires in COVID-19. Profiling relied on immunoSEQ multiplex PCR, and the TCRdb table lists in-frame clones only, not all of them. The sample consists of 200,000 to 250,000 clones, more than 70% of them appearing once. Material for sequencing was peripheral blood. The receptors here all came from a woman at least 80 years old with acute or convalescent COVID-19.

The chain has TRBV6-5 and TRBJ1-1; maybe TRBD1 (6 bases). The ends were cut back, 6 bases at V and 0 bases at J, with 14 bases in the middle. Germline CDR1 MNHEY, CDR2 SVGAGI. The CDR3 runs to 15 residues. This chain's CDR3 is CASSPEGGMNTEAFF. CDR3 DNA: TGTGCCAGCAGCCCCGAGGGGGGGATGAACACTGAAGCTTTCTTT.

The chain combines TRBV7-9 with TRBJ2-7; D is uncertain. CDR1 is SEHNR and CDR2 is FQNEAQ in the germline V gene (reference sequence). This CDR3 is built from 14 residues. V was trimmed by 3 bases and J by 7 bases, leaving 16 bases between them. The DNA of the CDR3 is TGTGCCAGCAGCTTGAGCCTTTCCTCGGTGGAGCAGTACTTC. Protein product: CASSLSLSSVEQYF.

This clone was detected a few times. V gene TRBV6-2 or TRBV6-3 combines with J gene TRBJ1-1; unclear D gene. CDR1 and CDR2 (germline): MNHEY, SVGEGT. This CDR3 has 11 amino acids. Trimming took 2 bases from V and 6 from J, leaving 4 bases between them. CDR3 bases: TGTGCCAGCAGTTACCCGGCTGAAGCTTTCTTT. Its protein product is CASSYPAEAFF.

The chain recombines TRBV27 with TRBJ1-4; 9 positions agree with TRBD1. CDR1 is MNHEY and CDR2 is SMNVEV in the germline V gene (reference sequence). This CDR3 contains 15 residues. V lost 5 bases, J lost 7 bases, and 8 bases stayed unmatched. The CDR3 DNA reads as TGTGCCAGCAGTCTGTCCGGGACAGGGCGTGAAAAACTGTTTTTT. It translates to CASSLSGTGREKLFF.

This chain links TRBV4-1 with TRBJ2-1, with 8 bases lining up with TRBD2. The CDR3 totals 15 residues. Germline values: CDR1 MGHRA, CDR2 YSYEKL. The trim removed 0 bases at V and 3 bases at J, leaving 1 base unmatched. DNA for the CDR3: TGCGCCAGCAGCCAAGAACGGGGGGGCTACAATGAGCAGTTCTTC. This gives the protein CASSQERGGYNEQFF.

The chain combines TRBV5-1 with TRBJ2-7, with 7 nucleotides matching TRBD2. This CDR3 contains 15 residues. The germline CDR1 and CDR2 sequences are SGHRS and YFSETQ. With 4 bases clipped from V and 1 base from J, the junction kept 8 bases outside the gene matches. Here the CDR3 reads CASSPLRGSSYEQYF. Written as DNA, the CDR3 is TGCGCCAGCAGCCCCCTGCGGGGGTCTTCCTACGAGCAGTACTTC.

The J gene is TRBJ2-1, the V gene TRBV5-1, with D possibly being TRBD2 (6 bases). Trimming cost V 2 bases and J 5 bases, with 14 bases left between them. There are 15 residues in the CDR3. The germline CDR1 and CDR2 sequences are SGHRS and YFSETQ. CDR3 coding DNA: TGCGCCAGCAGCTTAGAACTAGCTAGCCACAATGAGCAGTTCTTC. This encodes CASSLELASHNEQFF.

The V call is TRBV4-3, the J call TRBJ2-5; TRBD1 aligns across 7 bases. CDR3 length: 15 amino acids. V gave up 3 bases and J gave up 5 bases; unmatched junction bases: 9. Germline V gene sequence: CDR1 LGHNA, CDR2 YSLEER. CDR3: CASSQDTGARETQYF. The CDR3 nucleotides read TGCGCCAGCAGCCAGGACACAGGGGCGCGGGAGACCCAGTACTTC.

A few counts support this clone. V is TRBV7-8 and J is TRBJ1-6; the D is unclear. Deletions cut 0 bases from V and 7 bases from J, with 10 bases between. Germline V CDR1 and CDR2: SGHVS, FQNEAQ. The CDR3 extends over 15 amino acids. The CDR3, as DNA: TGTGCCAGCAGCTTAGCGCTTTTGGGCAATTCACCCCTCCACTTT. It encodes CASSLALLGNSPLHF.

The chain links TRBV4-2 to TRBJ1-4; 9 bases align to TRBD1. Germline assignment: CDR1 LGHNA and CDR2 YNFKEQ. The CDR3 has 18 residues. Trimming removed 4 bases from V and 0 bases from J; junction bases left unmatched: 9. The CDR3 here is CASSPGTGMLATNEKLFF. The CDR3 DNA is TGTGCCAGCAGCCCCGGGACAGGGATGTTAGCAACTAATGAAAAACTGTTTTTT.

Details on this clone: Other DNA sequences in the same sample also yield this CDR3. This chain uses TRBV18 with TRBJ1-3; 9 positions agree with TRBD1. The CDR3 spans 16 residues. The V gene end was trimmed by 3 bases and the J gene end by 1 base; junction bases not matched to a gene: 4. Germline-derived CDR1 and CDR2 are KGHSH and LQKENI. The CDR3 DNA sequence: TGTGCCAGCTCACCGGGACAGGGAGGGTCTGGAAACACCATATATTTT. Its translation is CASSPGQGGSGNTIYF.

The sample holds a few counts of this clone. The chain uses TRBV7-2 and TRBJ2-1, with 7 bases matching TRBD2. The CDR3 extends over 15 amino acids. The germline V gene encodes CDR1 SGHTA and CDR2 FQGNSA. J was trimmed by 7 bases and V by 6 bases; bases with no gene match: 12. CDR3 region: CASSGSGVVWNEQFF. The CDR3 DNA reads as TGTGCCAGCAGTGGAAGCGGGGTAGTATGGAATGAGCAGTTCTTC.

The V gene is TRBV19, the J gene TRBJ2-1, with D perhaps matching TRBD1 (6 bases). The CDR3 consists of 14 residues. Germline V lookup: CDR1 LNHDA, CDR2 SQIVND (reference sequence). V was trimmed by 3 bases and J by 10 bases, leaving 16 bases between them. CDR3 in DNA: TGTGCCAGTAGTATGCGGCCCAGGGACACCGAGCAGTTCTTC. Translating gives CASSMRPRDTEQFF.

This clone is a singleton in its sample. V usage is TRBV5-1 and J usage is TRBJ2-5; 9 bases match TRBD2. This CDR3 has 17 residues. CDR1 SGHRS and CDR2 YFSETQ come from the germline V gene. Trimming at V came to 0 bases and at J to 4 bases, leaving 10 bases not matched to a gene. In nucleotides, the CDR3 is TGCGCCAGCAGCTTGGATTTAGCTAGCGGGGTGCTAGAGACCCAGTACTTC. Its protein is CASSLDLASGVLETQYF.

The rearrangement uses TRBV27 and TRBJ2-7; a possible D gene is TRBD1 (5 bases). The CDR3 has 13 amino acids. The germline V and J ends were trimmed by 9 bases and 1 base, with 13 bases remaining between them. CDR1 MNHEY and CDR2 SMNVEV come from the germline V gene (reference sequence). CDR3 DNA sequence: TGTGCCAGTCGAGGTGCAGGGTCCTACGAGCAGTACTTC. This translates into CASRGAGSYEQYF.

The chain carries TRBV28 and TRBJ2-5, with a weak D call TRBD2 (6 bases). Deletions cut 7 bases from V and 0 bases from J, with 12 bases between. CDR1 and CDR2 (germline): MDHEN, SYDVKM. The CDR3 runs 14 residues. The CDR3 sequence: CASKEGGDQETQYF. The CDR3 DNA reads TGTGCCAGCAAGGAGGGAGGAGACCAAGAGACCCAGTACTTC.

The chain recombines TRBV10-3 with TRBJ2-7; D not resolved. The CDR3 contains 13 residues. Germline CDR1 and CDR2: ENHRY and SYGVKD. Trimming left V 7 bases short and J 0 bases short, with 10 bases between. The CDR3 DNA follows: TGTGCCATCAAGGCCACAGACTCCTACGAGCAGTACTTC. This encodes CAIKATDSYEQYF.

J is TRBJ1-6 and V is TRBV6-6; TRBD1 aligns across 9 bases. The V and J ends lost 4 bases and 7 bases, in that order; junction bases with no gene match: 5. This CDR3 is 15 amino acids long. The germline gives CDR1 MNHNY, CDR2 SVGAGI (reference sequence). The CDR3 loop reads CASSSAGTGNSPLHF. In DNA, the CDR3 is TGTGCCAGCAGTTCAGCCGGGACAGGGAATTCACCCCTCCACTTT.

This clone appeared a single time. J is TRBJ1-2 and V is TRBV6-5, with D perhaps TRBD1 (6 bases). The germline V gene has CDR1 MNHEY and CDR2 SVGAGI. CDR3 size: 13 residues. The V end lost 2 bases, the J end lost 4 bases, and 8 bases lay between the germline ends. The CDR3 region has the DNA TGTGCCAGCAGTTACACAGGGACCTATGGCTACACCTTC. It is translated as CASSYTGTYGYTF.

The V and J genes are TRBV28 and TRBJ1-2; D unresolved. V was pared by 5 bases and J by 5 bases, with 24 bases between. This CDR3 contains 17 residues. Per germline, CDR1 MDHEN and CDR2 SYDVKM. CDR3 in DNA: TGTGCCAGCAGTCCAGAGCTTTCGAGACGCCGGACTTATGGCTACACCTTC. Protein product: CASSPELSRRRTYGYTF.

V and J are TRBV6-6 and TRBJ1-5; 7 positions match TRBD1. Looked up from germline, CDR1 is MNHNY and CDR2 is SVGAGI (reference sequence). The J segment lost 0 bases and the V segment lost 6 bases, leaving 11 bases of the junction unmatched. CDR3 length: 17 residues. The DNA for the CDR3 is TGTGCCAGCAGACGACAGGGATCGGGCTATAGCAATCAGCCCCAGCATTTT. It translates to CASRRQGSGYSNQPQHF.

V and J are TRBV5-8 and TRBJ1-4; D remains ambiguous. The CDR3 extends over 16 amino acids. Trimming took off 1 base at V and 0 bases at J, with 10 bases between the two ends. Germline V gene data show CDR1 as SGHTS and CDR2 as YDEGEE. As DNA, the CDR3 is TGTGCCAGCAGCTTGCAGTTCACAGCAACTAATGAAAAACTGTTTTTT. It codes for CASSLQFTATNEKLFF.

The chain has TRBV9 and TRBJ1-6; a weak D match, TRBD1 (5 bases). Deletions cut 0 bases from V and 7 bases from J, with 14 bases between. CDR3 length: 16 residues. Germline V gene sequence: CDR1 SGDLS, CDR2 YYNGEE. CDR3 sequence (DNA): TGTGCCAGCAGCGTAGCGTCCGCAGGGCAAAATTCACCCCTCCACTTT. Translation: CASSVASAGQNSPLHF. Full variable domain (outside the CDR3, taken from reference TRBV9 and TRBJ1-6): DSGVTQTPKHLITATGQRVTLRCSPRSGDLSVYWYQQSLDQGLQFLIQYYNGEERAKGNILERFSAQQFPDLHSELNLSSLELGDSALYFCASSVASAGQNSPLHFGNGTRLTVT.

This chain connects TRBV3-1 (or the pseudogene TRBV3-2) to TRBJ2-2, with D perhaps matching TRBD2 (6 bases). CDR1 and CDR2 from the germline V gene are LGHDT and YNNKEL (reference sequence). This CDR3 is built from 15 residues. Deletions cut 1 base from V and 5 bases from J, with 11 bases between. The CDR3 DNA is TGTGCCAGCAGCCAAGGCGGGGCGCGGACCGGGGAGCTGTTTTTT. Amino acid sequence: CASSQGGARTGELFF.

In its sample, this clone was seen many times. V is TRBV7-2 and J is TRBJ2-2; D remains unclear. The CDR3 is made up of 13 amino acids. The germline V and J ends were trimmed by 2 bases and 6 bases, with 7 bases remaining between them. CDR1 SGHTA and CDR2 FQGNSA come from the germline V gene. In nucleotides, the CDR3 is TGTGCCAGCAGCTTACAGTCTCCCGGGGAGCTGTTTTTT. Amino acid sequence: CASSLQSPGELFF.

This clone appeared once. The V gene is TRBV2, the J gene TRBJ1-1; 7 bases agree with TRBD1. V was pared by 5 bases and J by 11 bases, with 11 bases of the junction left unmatched. CDR3 length: 13 residues. Germline V gene data show CDR1 as SNHLY and CDR2 as FYNNEI. The CDR3 DNA follows: TGTGCCAGCAGTACGGGACAGTACTTTGGGGCTTTCTTT. It encodes CASSTGQYFGAFF.

There are a few counts of this clone. This chain links TRBV4-1 with TRBJ1-5; D gene unclear. The ends were cut back, 3 bases at V and 0 bases at J, with 9 bases in the middle. This CDR3 has 15 residues. CDR1 and CDR2 (germline): MGHRA, YSYEKL. CDR3 loop: CASSQGRNSNQPQHF. CDR3 sequence (DNA): TGCGCCAGCAGCCAGGGCCGAAATAGCAATCAGCCCCAGCATTTT.

The chain combines TRBV24-1 with TRBJ1-5; 9 nucleotides match TRBD1. The CDR3 has 17 amino acids. Unmatched junction bases numbered 9, after V lost 4 bases and J lost 3 bases. Germline values: CDR1 KGHDR, CDR2 SFDVKD. CDR3 sequence (DNA): TGTGCCACCAGTGACAGGACAGGGGTACCCGTCAATCAGCCCCAGCATTTT. Amino acids: CATSDRTGVPVNQPQHF.

V gene TRBV21-1 combines with J gene TRBJ1-2. TRBV21-1 represents a pseudogene. CDR3 length: 16 residues. The CDR3 spells CASSLTGTKANYGYTF. In DNA form, the CDR3 reads TGTGCCAGCAGCTTAACAGGGACTAAAGCTAACTATGGCTACACCTTC.

A few counts support this clone. The chain uses TRBV11-3 and TRBJ1-1; D is uncertain. The V end was cut by 8 bases, the J end by 5 bases, with 12 bases between. The CDR3 has 12 amino acids. From germline, CDR1 is SGHNT and CDR2 YENEEA. The CDR3 is CASGSSVTEAFF. The CDR3 DNA reads TGTGCCAGCGGCTCCTCGGTAACTGAAGCTTTCTTT.

This clone has only one observation. V usage is TRBV2 and J usage is TRBJ1-5; unclear D gene. The CDR3 is 14 amino acids. Trimming pared 3 bases from V and 4 bases from J, leaving 10 bases between. Germline CDR1 SNHLY, CDR2 FYNNEI. CDR3 residues: CASSDTVANQPQHF. For the CDR3, the DNA is TGTGCCAGCAGTGACACAGTAGCGAATCAGCCCCAGCATTTT.